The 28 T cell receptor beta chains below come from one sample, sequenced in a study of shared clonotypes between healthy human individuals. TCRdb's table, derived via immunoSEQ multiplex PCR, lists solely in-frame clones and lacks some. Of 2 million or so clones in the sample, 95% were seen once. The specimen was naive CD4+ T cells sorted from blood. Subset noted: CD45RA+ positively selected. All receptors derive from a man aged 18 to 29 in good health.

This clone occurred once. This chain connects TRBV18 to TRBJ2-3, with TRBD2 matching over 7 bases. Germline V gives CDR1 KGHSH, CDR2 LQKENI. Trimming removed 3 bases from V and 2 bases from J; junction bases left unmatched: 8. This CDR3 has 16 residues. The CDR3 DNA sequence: TGTGCCAGCTCACCCGCCACTAGCGCGGTCACAGATACGCAGTATTTT. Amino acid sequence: CASSPATSAVTDTQYF.

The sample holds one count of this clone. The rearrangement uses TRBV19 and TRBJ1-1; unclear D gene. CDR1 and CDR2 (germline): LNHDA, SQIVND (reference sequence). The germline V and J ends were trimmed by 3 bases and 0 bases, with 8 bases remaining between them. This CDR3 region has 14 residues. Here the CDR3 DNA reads TGTGCCAGTAGTATCTCCCAGCTGAACACTGAAGCTTTCTTT. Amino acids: CASSISQLNTEAFF.

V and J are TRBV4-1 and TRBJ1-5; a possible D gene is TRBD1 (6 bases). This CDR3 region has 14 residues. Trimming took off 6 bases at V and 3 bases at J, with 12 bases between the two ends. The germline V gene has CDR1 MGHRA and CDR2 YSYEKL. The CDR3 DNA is TGCGCCAGCAGTACAGGGTTTCCCAATCAGCCCCAGCATTTT. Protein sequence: CASSTGFPNQPQHF.

CDR3 sequence: CASSPPYDYTPMLQFF. DNA for the CDR3: TGTGCCAGCTCACCACCCTATGACTACACCCCAATGTTACAGTTCTTC. The V gene is TRBV18, the J gene TRBJ2-1, with a possible D match to TRBD2 (5 bases). This CDR3 comprises 16 residues. The germline V gene has CDR1 KGHSH and CDR2 LQKENI. V was pared by 0 bases and J by 13 bases, with 22 bases between. Using reference TRBV18 and TRBJ2-1 for the parts outside the CDR3, the full variable domain is NAGVMQNPRHLVRRRGQEARLRCSPMKGHSHVYWYRQLPEEGLKFMVYLQKENIIDESGMPKERFSAEFPKEGPSILRIQQVVRGDSAAYFCASSPPYDYTPMLQFFGPGTRLTVL.

CDR3 DNA: TGTGCCAGCAGTTCACACCAAGCTAACTATGGCTACACCTTC. Translation gives CASSSHQANYGYTF. The chain combines TRBV28 with TRBJ1-2; D unresolved. V was cut by 4 bases and J by 0 bases, with 9 bases left in between. This CDR3 contains 14 residues. Germline CDR1 and CDR2: MDHEN and SYDVKM.

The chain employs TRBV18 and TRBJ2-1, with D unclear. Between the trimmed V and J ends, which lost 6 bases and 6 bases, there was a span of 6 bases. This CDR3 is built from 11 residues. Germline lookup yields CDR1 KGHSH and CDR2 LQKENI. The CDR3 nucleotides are TGTGCCAGCTCCGGCCCCAATGAGCAGTTCTTC. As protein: CASSGPNEQFF.

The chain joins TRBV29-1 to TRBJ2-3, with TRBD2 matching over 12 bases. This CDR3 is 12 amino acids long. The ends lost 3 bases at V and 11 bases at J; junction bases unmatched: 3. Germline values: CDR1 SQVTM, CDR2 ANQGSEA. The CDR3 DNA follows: TGCAGCGTTGAGAGGACTAGCGGGATGCAGTATTTT. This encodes CSVERTSGMQYF.

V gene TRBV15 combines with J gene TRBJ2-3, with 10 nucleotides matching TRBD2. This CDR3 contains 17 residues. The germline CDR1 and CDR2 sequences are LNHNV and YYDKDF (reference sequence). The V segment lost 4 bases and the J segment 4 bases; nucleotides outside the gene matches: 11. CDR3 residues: CATSMSGRERVADTQYF. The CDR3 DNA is TGTGCCACCAGCATGAGCGGGAGGGAACGGGTAGCAGATACGCAGTATTTT.

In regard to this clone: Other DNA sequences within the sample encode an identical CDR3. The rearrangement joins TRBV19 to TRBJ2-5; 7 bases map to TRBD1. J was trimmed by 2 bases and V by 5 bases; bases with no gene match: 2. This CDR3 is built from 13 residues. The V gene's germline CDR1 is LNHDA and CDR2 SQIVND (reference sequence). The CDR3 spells CASSRGQQETQYF. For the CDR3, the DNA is TGTGCCAGTAGTCGGGGACAGCAAGAGACCCAGTACTTC.

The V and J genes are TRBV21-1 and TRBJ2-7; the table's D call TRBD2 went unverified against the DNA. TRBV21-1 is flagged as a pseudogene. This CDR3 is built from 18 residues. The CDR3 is CASSKFSVARRNPYEQYF. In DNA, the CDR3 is TGTGCCAGCAGCAAATTCTCAGTTGCGAGGCGGAACCCCTACGAGCAGTACTTC.

The CDR3 reads CASSVTGPEAFF. The CDR3 DNA is TGTGCCAGCAGCGTCACAGGACCTGAAGCTTTCTTT. The chain links TRBV2 to TRBJ1-1; D is possibly TRBD1 (5 bases). Germline V CDR1 and CDR2: SNHLY, FYNNEI. This CDR3 has 12 residues. V lost 6 bases and J 6 bases, leaving 11 bases between the germline ends.

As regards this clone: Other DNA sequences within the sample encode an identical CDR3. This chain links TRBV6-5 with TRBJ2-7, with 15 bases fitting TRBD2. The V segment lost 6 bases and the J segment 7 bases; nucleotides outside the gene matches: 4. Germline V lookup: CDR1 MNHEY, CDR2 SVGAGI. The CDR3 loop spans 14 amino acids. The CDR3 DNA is TGTGCCAGCAGCCCGGGACTAGCGGGGGGTGAGCAGTACTTC. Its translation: CASSPGLAGGEQYF.

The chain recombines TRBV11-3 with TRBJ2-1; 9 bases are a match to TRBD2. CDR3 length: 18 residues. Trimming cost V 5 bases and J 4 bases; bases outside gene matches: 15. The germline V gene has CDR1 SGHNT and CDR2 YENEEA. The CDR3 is CASSPGWASGKGYNEQFF. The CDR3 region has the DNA TGTGCCAGCAGCCCCGGGTGGGCTAGCGGGAAGGGATACAATGAGCAGTTCTTC.

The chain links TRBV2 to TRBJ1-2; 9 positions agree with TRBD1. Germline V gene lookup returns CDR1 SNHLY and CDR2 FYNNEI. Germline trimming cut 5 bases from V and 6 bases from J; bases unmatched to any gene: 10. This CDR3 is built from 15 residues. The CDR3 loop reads CASSNRDRVTNGYTF. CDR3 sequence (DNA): TGTGCCAGCAGTAACCGGGACAGGGTTACTAATGGCTACACCTTC.

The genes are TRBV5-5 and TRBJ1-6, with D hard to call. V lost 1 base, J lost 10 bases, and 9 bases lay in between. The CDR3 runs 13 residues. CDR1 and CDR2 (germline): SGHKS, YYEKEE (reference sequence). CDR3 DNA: TGTGCCAGCAGCTTGTTGGGTGGCTCACCCCTCCACTTT. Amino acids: CASSLLGGSPLHF.

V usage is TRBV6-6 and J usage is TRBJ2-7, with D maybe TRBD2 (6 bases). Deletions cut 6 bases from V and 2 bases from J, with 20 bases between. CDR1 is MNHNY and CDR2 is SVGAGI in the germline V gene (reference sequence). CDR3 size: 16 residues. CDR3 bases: TGTGCCAGCAGCCGAAACCCAGGGACTGGTACCTACGAGCAGTACTTC. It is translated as CASSRNPGTGTYEQYF.

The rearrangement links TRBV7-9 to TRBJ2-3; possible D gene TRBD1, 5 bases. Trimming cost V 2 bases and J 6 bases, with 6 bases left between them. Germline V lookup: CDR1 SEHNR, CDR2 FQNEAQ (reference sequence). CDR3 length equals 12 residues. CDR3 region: CASSLKGDTQYF. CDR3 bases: TGTGCCAGCAGCTTAAAGGGGGATACGCAGTATTTT.

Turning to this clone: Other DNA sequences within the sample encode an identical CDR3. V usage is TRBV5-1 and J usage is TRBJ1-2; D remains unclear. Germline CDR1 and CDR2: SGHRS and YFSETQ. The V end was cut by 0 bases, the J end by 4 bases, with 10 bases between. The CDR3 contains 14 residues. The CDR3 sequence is CASSLERGGYGYTF. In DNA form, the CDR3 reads TGCGCCAGCAGCTTGGAGCGGGGTGGCTATGGCTACACCTTC.

The CDR3 spells CASSLRSEQFF. In DNA, the CDR3 is TGTGCCAGCAGCTTGAGGTCTGAGCAGTTCTTC. The gene calls are TRBV5-6 and TRBJ2-1; no reliable D call. The length of the CDR3 is 11 residues. Germline CDR1 is SGHDT and CDR2 is YYEEEE. Trimming stripped 1 base from V and 9 bases from J, with 5 bases between.

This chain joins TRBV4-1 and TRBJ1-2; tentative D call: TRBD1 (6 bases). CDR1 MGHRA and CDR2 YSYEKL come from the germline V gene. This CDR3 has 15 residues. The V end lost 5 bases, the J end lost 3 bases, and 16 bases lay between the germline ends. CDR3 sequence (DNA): TGCGCCAGCAGCTGGACAGAAGTTGGGGACTATGGCTACACCTTC. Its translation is CASSWTEVGDYGYTF.

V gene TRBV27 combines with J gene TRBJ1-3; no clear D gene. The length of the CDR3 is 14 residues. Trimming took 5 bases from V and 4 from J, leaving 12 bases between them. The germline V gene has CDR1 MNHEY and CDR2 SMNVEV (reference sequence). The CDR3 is CASSATLLGNTIYF. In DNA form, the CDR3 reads TGTGCCAGCAGTGCGACATTGTTAGGAAACACCATATATTTT.

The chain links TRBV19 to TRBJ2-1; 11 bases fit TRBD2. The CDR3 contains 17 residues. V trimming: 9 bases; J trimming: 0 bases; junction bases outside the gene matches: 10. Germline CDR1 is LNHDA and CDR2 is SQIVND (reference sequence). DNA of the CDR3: TGTGCCAGCTGGGGGACTAGCGGAACTGACTCCTACAATGAGCAGTTCTTC. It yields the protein CASWGTSGTDSYNEQFF. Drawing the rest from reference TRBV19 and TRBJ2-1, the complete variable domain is DGGITQSPKYLFRKEGQNVTLSCEQNLNHDAMYWYRQDPGQGLRLIYYSQIVNDFQKGDIAEGYSVSREKKESFPLTVTSAQKNPTAFYLCASWGTSGTDSYNEQFFGPGTRLTVL.

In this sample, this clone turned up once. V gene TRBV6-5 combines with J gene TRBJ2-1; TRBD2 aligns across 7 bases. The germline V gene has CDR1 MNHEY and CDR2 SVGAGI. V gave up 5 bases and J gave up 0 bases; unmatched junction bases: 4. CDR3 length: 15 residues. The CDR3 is CASSPGGASYNEQFF. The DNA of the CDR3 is TGTGCCAGCAGTCCGGGGGGAGCCTCCTACAATGAGCAGTTCTTC.

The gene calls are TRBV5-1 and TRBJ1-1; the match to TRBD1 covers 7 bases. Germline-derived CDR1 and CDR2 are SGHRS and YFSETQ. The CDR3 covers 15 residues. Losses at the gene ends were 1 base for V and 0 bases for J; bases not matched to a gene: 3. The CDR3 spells CASSLTGDMNTEAFF. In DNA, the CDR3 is TGCGCCAGCAGCTTGACAGGGGATATGAACACTGAAGCTTTCTTT.

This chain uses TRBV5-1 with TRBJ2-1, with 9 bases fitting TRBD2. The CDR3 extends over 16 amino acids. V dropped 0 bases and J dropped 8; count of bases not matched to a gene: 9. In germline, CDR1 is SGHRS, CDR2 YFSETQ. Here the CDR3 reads CASSLGGTSSLDEQFF. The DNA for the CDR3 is TGCGCCAGCAGCTTGGGAGGGACTAGCTCGTTGGATGAGCAGTTCTTC.

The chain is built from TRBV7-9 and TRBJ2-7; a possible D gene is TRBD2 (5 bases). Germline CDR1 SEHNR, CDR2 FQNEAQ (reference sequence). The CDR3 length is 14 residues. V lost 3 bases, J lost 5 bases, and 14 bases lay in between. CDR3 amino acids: CASSFGIQTNEQYF. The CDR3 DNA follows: TGTGCCAGCAGCTTCGGGATCCAGACCAACGAGCAGTACTTC.

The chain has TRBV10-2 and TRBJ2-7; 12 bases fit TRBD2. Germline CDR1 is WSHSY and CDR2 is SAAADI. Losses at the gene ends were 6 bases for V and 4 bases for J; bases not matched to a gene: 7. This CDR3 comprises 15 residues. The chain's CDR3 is CASRWLAGGIYEQYF. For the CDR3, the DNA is TGCGCCAGCAGGTGGCTAGCGGGGGGGATATACGAGCAGTACTTC.

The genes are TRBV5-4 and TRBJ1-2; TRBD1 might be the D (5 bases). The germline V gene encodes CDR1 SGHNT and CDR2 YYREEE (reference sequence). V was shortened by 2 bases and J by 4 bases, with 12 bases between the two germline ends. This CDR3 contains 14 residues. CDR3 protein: CASSFDRGFYGYTF. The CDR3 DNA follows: TGTGCCAGCAGCTTCGATAGGGGATTCTATGGCTACACCTTC. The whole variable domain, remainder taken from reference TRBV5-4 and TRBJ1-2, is ETGVTQSPTHLIKTRGQQVTLRCSSQSGHNTVSWYQQALGQGPQFIFQYYREEENGRGNFPPRFSGLQFPNYSSELNVNALELDDSALYLCASSFDRGFYGYTFGSGTRLTVV.